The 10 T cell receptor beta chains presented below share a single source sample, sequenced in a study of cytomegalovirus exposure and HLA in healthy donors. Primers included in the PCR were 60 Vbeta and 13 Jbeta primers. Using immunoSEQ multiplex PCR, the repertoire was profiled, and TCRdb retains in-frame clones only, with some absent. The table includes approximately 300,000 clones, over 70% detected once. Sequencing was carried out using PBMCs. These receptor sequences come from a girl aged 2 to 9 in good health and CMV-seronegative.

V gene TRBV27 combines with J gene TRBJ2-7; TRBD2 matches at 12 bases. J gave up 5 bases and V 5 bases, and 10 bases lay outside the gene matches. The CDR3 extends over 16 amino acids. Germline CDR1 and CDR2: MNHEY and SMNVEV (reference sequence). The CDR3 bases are TGTGCCAGCAGTATCCCAGGACTAGCGGGAACCGACGAGCAGTACTTC. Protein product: CASSIPGLAGTDEQYF.

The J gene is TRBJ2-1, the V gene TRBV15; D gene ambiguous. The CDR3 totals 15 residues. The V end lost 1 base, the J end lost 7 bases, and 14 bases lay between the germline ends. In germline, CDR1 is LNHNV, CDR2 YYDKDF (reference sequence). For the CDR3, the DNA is TGTGCCACCAGCAGAGTCTCCCCCTCTAATAATGAGCAGTTCTTC. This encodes CATSRVSPSNNEQFF.

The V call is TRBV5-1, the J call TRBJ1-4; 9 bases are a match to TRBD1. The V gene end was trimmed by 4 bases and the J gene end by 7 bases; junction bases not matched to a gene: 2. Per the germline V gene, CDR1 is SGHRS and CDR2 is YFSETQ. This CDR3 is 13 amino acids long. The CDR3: CASSTGQGEKLFF. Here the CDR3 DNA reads TGCGCCAGCAGCACGGGACAGGGTGAAAAACTGTTTTTT.

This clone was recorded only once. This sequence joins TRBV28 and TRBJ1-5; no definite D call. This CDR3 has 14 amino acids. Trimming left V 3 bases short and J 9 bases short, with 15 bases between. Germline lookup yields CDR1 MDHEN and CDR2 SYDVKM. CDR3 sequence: CASSFQLTLRPQHF. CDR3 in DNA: TGTGCCAGCAGTTTCCAACTTACCCTTCGGCCCCAGCATTTT.

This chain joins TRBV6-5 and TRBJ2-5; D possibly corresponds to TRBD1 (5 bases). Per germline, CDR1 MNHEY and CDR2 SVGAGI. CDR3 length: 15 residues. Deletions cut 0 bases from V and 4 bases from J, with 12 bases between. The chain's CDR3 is CASSYSPGRGETQYF. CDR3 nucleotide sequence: TGTGCCAGCAGTTACTCCCCAGGGCGAGGAGAGACCCAGTACTTC.

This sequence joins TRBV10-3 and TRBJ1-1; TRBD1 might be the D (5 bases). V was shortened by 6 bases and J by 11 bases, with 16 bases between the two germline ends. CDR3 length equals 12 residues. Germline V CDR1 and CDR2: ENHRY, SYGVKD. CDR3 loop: CAISQGGERAFF. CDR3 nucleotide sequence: TGTGCCATCAGCCAGGGAGGGGAGAGGGCTTTCTTT.

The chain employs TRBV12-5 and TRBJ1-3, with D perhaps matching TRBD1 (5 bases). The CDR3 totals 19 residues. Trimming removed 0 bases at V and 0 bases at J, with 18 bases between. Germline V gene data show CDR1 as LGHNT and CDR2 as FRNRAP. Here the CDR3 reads CASGLVPLTTARSGNTIYF. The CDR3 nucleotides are TGTGCTAGTGGTTTGGTACCTCTTACGACAGCCCGCTCTGGAAACACCATATATTTT.

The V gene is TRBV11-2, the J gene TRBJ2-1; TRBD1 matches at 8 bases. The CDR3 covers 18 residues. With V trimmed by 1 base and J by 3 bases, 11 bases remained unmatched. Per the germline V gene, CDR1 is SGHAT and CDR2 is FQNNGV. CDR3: CASSLGRTGILLYNEQFF. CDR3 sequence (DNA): TGTGCCAGCAGCTTAGGGAGGACAGGGATACTTCTCTACAATGAGCAGTTCTTC.

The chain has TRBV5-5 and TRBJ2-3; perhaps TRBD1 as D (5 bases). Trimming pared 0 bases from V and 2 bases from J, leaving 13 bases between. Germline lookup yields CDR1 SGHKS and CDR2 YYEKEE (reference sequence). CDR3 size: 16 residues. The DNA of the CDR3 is TGTGCCAGCAGCTTGGGGCAGGGCATGTCCACAGATACGCAGTATTTT. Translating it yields CASSLGQGMSTDTQYF. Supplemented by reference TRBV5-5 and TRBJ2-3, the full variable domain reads DAGVTQSPTHLIKTRGQQVTLRCSPISGHKSVSWYQQVLGQGPQFIFQYYEKEERGRGNFPDRFSARQFPNYSSELNVNALLLGDSALYLCASSLGQGMSTDTQYFGPGTRLTVL.

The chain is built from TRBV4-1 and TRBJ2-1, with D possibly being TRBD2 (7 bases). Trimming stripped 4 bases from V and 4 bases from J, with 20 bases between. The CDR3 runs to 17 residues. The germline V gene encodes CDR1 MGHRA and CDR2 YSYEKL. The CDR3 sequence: CASSRSPGEGFYNEQFF. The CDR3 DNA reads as TGCGCCAGCAGCCGCTCACCAGGGGAGGGGTTTTACAATGAGCAGTTCTTC.